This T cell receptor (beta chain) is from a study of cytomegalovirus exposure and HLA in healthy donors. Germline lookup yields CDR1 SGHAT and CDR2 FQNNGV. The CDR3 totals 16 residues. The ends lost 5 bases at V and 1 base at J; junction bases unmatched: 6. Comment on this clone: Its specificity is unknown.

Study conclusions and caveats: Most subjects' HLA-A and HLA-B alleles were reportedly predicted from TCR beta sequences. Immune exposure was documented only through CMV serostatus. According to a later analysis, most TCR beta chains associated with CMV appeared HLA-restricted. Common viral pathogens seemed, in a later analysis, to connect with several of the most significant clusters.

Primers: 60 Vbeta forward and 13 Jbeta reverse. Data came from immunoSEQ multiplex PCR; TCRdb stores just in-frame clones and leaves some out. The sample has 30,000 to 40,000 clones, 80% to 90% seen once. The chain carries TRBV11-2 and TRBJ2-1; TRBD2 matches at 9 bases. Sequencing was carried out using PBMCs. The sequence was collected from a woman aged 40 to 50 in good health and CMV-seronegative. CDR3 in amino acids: CASSRSGGSSYNEQFF. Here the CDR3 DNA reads TGTGCCAGCAGCCGCAGCGGGGGGAGTTCCTACAATGAGCAGTTCTTC. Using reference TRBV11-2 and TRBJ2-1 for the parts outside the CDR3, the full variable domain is EAGVAQSPRYKIIEKRQSVAFWCNPISGHATLYWYQQILGQGPKLLIQFQNNGVVDDSQLPKDRFSAERLKGVDSTLKIQPAKLEDSAVYLCASSRSGGSSYNEQFFGPGTRLTVL.